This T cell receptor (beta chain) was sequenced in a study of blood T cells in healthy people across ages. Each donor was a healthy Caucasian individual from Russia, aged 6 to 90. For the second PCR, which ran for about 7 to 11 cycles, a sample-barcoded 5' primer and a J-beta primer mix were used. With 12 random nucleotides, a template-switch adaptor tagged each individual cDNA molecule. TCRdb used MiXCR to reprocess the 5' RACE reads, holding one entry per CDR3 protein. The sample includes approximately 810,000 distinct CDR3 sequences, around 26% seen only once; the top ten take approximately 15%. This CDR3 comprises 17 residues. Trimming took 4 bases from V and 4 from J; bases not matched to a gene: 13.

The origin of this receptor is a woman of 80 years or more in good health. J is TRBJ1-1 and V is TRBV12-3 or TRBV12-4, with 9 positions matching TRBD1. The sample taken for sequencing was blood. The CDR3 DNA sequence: TGTGCCAGCAGTTCAACGTTGGGGACAGGGACCTTCACTGAAGCTTTCTTT. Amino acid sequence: CASSSTLGTGTFTEAFF.